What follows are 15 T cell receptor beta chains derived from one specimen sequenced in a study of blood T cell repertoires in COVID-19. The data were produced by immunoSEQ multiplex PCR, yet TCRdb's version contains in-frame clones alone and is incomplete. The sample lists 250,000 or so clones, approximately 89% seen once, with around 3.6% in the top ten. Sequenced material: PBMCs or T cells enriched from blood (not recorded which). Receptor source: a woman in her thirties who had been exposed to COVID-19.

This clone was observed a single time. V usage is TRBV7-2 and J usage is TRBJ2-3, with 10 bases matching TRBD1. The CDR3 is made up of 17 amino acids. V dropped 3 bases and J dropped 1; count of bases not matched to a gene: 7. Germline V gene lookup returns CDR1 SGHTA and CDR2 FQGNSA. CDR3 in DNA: TGTGCCAGCAGCTTTTGGGACAGGGGAAAGGGCACAGATACGCAGTATTTT. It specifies CASSFWDRGKGTDTQYF.

The DNA of the CDR3 is TGTGCCAGTAGTCAGGACCCGGGACAGGGCAACACCGGGGAGCTGTTTTTT. This codes for CASSQDPGQGNTGELFF. This chain links TRBV19 with TRBJ2-2, with TRBD1 matching 9 bases. V shed 5 bases, J shed 2 bases, and the junction held 9 bases outside the gene matches. In germline, CDR1 is LNHDA, CDR2 SQIVND (reference sequence). The CDR3 is 17 amino acids. Filled out from reference TRBV19 and TRBJ2-2, the complete variable domain reads DGGITQSPKYLFRKEGQNVTLSCEQNLNHDAMYWYRQDPGQGLRLIYYSQIVNDFQKGDIAEGYSVSREKKESFPLTVTSAQKNPTAFYLCASSQDPGQGNTGELFFGEGSRLTVL.

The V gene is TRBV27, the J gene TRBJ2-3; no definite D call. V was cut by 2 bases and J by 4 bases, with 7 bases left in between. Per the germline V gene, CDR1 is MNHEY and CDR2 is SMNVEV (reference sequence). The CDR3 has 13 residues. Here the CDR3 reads CASSLNLADTQYF. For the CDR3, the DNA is TGTGCCAGCAGTTTAAATCTAGCAGATACGCAGTATTTT.

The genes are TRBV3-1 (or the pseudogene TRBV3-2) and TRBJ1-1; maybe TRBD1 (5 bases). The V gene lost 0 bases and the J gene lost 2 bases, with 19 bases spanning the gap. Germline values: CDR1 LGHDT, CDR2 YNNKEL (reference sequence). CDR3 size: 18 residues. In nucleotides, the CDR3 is TGTGCCAGCAGCCAAGAAGGCGCCCCAGGGATGGTCAACACTGAAGCTTTCTTT. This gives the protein CASSQEGAPGMVNTEAFF.

This CDR3 reads CASSQDFRGPTLQETQYF. In DNA, the CDR3 is TGTGCCAGCAGCCAAGATTTCAGGGGGCCTACGCTACAAGAGACCCAGTACTTC. V is TRBV3-1 (or the pseudogene TRBV3-2) and J is TRBJ2-5; 8 bases match TRBD1. The CDR3 extends over 18 amino acids. Losses at the gene ends were 0 bases for V and 2 bases for J; bases not matched to a gene: 11. The V gene's germline CDR1 is LGHDT and CDR2 YNNKEL (reference sequence).

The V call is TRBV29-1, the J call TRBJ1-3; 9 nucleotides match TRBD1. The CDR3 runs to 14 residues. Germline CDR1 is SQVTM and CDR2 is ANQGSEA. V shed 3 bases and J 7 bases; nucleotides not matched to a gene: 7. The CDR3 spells CSVDLGQGYNTIYF. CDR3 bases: TGCAGCGTTGACTTGGGACAGGGATACAACACCATATATTTT.

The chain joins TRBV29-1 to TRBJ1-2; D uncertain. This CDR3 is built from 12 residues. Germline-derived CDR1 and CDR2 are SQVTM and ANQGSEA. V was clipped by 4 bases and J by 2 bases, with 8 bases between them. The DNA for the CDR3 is TGCAGCGTTGCTGGGCCCAACTATGGCTACACCTTC. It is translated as CSVAGPNYGYTF.

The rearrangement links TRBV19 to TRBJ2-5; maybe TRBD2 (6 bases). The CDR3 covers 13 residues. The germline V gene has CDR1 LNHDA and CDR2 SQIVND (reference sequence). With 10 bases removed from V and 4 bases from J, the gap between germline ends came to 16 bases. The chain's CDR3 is CATGGVRGETQYF. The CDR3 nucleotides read TGTGCCACGGGCGGGGTCCGGGGAGAGACCCAGTACTTC.

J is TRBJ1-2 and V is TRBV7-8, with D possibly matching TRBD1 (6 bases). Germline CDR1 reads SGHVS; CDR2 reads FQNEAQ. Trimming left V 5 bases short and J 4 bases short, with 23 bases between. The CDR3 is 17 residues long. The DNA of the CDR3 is TGTGCCAGCAGCCCCACTAGAGGGCCAGGGGCTGTCTATGGCTACACCTTC. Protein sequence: CASSPTRGPGAVYGYTF.

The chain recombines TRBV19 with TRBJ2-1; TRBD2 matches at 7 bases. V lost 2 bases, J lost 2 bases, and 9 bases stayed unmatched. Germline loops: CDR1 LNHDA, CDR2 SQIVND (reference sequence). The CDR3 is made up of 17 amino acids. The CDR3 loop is CASSISRLADTYNEQFF. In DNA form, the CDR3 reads TGTGCCAGTAGTATATCTCGGCTAGCGGACACCTACAATGAGCAGTTCTTC. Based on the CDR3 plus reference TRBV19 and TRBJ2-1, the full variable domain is DGGITQSPKYLFRKEGQNVTLSCEQNLNHDAMYWYRQDPGQGLRLIYYSQIVNDFQKGDIAEGYSVSREKKESFPLTVTSAQKNPTAFYLCASSISRLADTYNEQFFGPGTRLTVL.

The CDR3 reads CASSGRDGSLYEQYF. CDR3 in DNA: TGTGCCAGCAGCGGGCGGGACGGATCCCTCTACGAGCAGTACTTC. The chain recombines TRBV7-9 with TRBJ2-7; maybe TRBD2 (6 bases). Deletions cut 5 bases from V and 3 bases from J, with 17 bases between. Germline loops: CDR1 SEHNR, CDR2 FQNEAQ (reference sequence). The CDR3 length is 15 residues.

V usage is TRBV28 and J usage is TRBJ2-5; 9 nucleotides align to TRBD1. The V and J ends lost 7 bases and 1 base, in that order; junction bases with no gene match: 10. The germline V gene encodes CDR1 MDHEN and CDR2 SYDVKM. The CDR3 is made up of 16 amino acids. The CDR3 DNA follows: TGTGCCAGCACCAAAAGGGGACAGGGAGCCCAAGAGACCCAGTACTTC. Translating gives CASTKRGQGAQETQYF.

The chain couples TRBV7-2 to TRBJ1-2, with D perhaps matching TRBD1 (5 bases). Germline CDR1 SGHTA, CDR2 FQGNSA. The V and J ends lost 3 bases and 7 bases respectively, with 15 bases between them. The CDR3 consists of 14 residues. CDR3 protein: CASSFQGGGSGYTF. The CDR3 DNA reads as TGTGCCAGCAGCTTCCAGGGAGGAGGAAGTGGCTACACCTTC. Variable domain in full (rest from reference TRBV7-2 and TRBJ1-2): GAGVSQSPSNKVTEKGKDVELRCDPISGHTALYWYRQSLGQGLEFLIYFQGNSAPDKSGLPSDRFSAERTGGSVSTLTIQRTQQEDSAVYLCASSFQGGGSGYTFGSGTRLTVV.

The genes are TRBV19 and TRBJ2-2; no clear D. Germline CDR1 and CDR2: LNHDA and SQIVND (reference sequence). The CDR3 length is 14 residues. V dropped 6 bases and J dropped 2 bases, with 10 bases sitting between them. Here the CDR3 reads CASRPGFNTGELFF. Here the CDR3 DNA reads TGTGCCAGTAGACCGGGTTTTAACACCGGGGAGCTGTTTTTT.

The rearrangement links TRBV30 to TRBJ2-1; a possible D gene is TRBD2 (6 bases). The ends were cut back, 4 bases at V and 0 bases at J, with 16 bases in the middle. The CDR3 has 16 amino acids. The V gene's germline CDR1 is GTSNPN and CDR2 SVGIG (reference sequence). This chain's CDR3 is CAWNHPSASSYNEQFF. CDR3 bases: TGTGCCTGGAACCACCCTAGCGCCAGCTCCTACAATGAGCAGTTCTTC. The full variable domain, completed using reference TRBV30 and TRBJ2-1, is SQTIHQWPATLVQPVGSPLSLECTVEGTSNPNLYWYRQAAGRGLQLLFYSVGIGQISSEVPQNLSASRPQDRQFILSSKKLLLSDSGFYLCAWNHPSASSYNEQFFGPGTRLTVL.